This TCR beta chain appears in the sequencing data of a study of control samples from healthy donors and cancer patients. After removal of 2 bases from V and 4 bases from J, the junction contained 13 bases not matched to a gene. This CDR3 has 18 amino acids. The germline V gene encodes CDR1 LGHDT and CDR2 YNNKEL (reference sequence). The assay was immunoSEQ multiplex PCR, and TCRdb's table has in-frame clones only and misses some. The sample contains under 450,000 clones, approximately 90% of which appear only once. The specimen sequenced was PBMCs. The V gene is TRBV3-1 (or the pseudogene TRBV3-2), the J gene TRBJ2-7; 11 bases match TRBD2. This sequence was found in a middle-aged man with head and neck cancer. The DNA for the CDR3 is TGTGCCAGCAGCCAATTTGCGTTAGCGGGAGGGCCCGGGTACGAGCAGTACTTC. Translated: CASSQFALAGGPGYEQYF.